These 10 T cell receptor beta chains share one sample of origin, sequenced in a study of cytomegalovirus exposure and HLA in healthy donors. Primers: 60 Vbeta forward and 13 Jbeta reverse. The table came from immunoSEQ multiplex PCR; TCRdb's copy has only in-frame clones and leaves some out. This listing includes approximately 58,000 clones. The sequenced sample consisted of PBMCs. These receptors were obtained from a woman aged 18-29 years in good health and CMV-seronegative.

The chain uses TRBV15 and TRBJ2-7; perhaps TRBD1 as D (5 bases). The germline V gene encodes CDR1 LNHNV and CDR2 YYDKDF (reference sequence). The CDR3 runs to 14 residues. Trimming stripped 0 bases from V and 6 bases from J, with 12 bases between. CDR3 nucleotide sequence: TGTGCCACCAGCAGAGATGCAAGGGGCCCCGAGCAGTACTTC. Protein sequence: CATSRDARGPEQYF.

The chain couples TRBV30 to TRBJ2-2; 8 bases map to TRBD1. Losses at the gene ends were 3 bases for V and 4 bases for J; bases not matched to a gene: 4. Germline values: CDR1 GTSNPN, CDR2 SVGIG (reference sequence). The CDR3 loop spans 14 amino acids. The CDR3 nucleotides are TGTGCCTGGAGCGTCACAGGGGGCACCGGGGAGCTGTTTTTT. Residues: CAWSVTGGTGELFF.

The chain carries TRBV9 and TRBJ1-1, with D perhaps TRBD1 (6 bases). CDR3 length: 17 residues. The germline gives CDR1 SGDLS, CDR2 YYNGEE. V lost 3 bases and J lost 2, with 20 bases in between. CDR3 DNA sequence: TGTGCCAGCAGCGACACCGTAATACGGGGGGCTAACACTGAAGCTTTCTTT. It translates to CASSDTVIRGANTEAFF. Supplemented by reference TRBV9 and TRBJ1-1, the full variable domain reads DSGVTQTPKHLITATGQRVTLRCSPRSGDLSVYWYQQSLDQGLQFLIQYYNGEERAKGNILERFSAQQFPDLHSELNLSSLELGDSALYFCASSDTVIRGANTEAFFGQGTRLTVV.

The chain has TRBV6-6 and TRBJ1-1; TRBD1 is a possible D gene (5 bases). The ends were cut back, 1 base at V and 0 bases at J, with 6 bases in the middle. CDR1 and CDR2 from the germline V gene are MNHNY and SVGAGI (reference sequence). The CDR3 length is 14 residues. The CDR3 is CASSYLTVNTEAFF. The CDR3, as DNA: TGTGCCAGCAGTTACTTGACAGTGAACACTGAAGCTTTCTTT.

The CDR3: CASSQDWPSRGLGDTQYF. CDR3 nucleotide sequence: TGCGCCAGCAGCCAAGATTGGCCTTCAAGGGGGCTGGGAGATACGCAGTATTTT. This chain links TRBV4-1 with TRBJ2-3, with 7 nucleotides matching TRBD1. The V gene end was trimmed by 0 bases and the J gene end by 5 bases; junction bases not matched to a gene: 14. Germline-derived CDR1 and CDR2 are MGHRA and YSYEKL. The CDR3 extends over 18 amino acids.

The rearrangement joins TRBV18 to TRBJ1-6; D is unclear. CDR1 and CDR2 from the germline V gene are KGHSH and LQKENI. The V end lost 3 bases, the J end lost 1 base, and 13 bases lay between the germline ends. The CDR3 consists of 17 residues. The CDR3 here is CASSPLAELSYNSPLHF. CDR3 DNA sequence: TGTGCCAGCTCACCCCTAGCGGAATTGTCCTATAATTCACCCCTCCACTTT. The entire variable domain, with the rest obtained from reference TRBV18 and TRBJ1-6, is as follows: NAGVMQNPRHLVRRRGQEARLRCSPMKGHSHVYWYRQLPEEGLKFMVYLQKENIIDESGMPKERFSAEFPKEGPSILRIQQVVRGDSAAYFCASSPLAELSYNSPLHFGNGTRLTVT.

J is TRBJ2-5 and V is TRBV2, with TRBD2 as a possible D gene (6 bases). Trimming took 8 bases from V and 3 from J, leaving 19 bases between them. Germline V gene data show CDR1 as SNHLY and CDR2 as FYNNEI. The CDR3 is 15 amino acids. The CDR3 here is CASRRTWGDKETQYF. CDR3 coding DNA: TGTGCCAGCCGCAGGACCTGGGGGGATAAAGAGACCCAGTACTTC.

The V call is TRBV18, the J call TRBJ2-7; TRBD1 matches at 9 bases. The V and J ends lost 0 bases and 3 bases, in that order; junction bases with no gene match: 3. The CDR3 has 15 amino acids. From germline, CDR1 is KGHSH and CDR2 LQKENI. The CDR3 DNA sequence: TGTGCCAGCTCACCACCCGGGACAGGGTACTACGAGCAGTACTTC. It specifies CASSPPGTGYYEQYF.

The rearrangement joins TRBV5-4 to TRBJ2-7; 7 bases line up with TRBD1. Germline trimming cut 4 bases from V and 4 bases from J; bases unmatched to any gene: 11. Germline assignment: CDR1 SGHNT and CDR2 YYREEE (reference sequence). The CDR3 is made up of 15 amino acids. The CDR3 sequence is CASSQGVGGSYEQYF. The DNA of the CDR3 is TGTGCCAGCAGCCAAGGGGTAGGGGGCTCATACGAGCAGTACTTC.

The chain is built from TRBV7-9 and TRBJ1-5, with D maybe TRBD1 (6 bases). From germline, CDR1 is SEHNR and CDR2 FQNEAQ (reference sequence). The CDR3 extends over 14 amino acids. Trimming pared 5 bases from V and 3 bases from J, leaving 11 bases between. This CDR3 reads CASSDDRTNQPQHF. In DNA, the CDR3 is TGTGCCAGCAGCGACGACAGGACCAATCAGCCCCAGCATTTT.